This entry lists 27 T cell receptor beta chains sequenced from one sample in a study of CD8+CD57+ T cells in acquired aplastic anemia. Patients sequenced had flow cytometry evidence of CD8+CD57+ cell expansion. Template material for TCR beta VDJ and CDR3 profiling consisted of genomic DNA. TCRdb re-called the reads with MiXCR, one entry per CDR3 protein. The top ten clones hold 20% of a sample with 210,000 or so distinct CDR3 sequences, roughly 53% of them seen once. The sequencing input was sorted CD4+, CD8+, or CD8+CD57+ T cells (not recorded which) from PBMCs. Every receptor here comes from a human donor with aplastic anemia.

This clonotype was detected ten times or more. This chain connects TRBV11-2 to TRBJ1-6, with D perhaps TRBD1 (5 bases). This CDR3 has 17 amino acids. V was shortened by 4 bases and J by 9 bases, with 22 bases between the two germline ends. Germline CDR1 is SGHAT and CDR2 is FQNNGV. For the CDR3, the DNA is TGTGCCAGCAGCTCGTTCAGGGAGGGACGTAGGGGTTCACCCCTCCACTTT. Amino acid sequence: CASSSFREGRRGSPLHF.

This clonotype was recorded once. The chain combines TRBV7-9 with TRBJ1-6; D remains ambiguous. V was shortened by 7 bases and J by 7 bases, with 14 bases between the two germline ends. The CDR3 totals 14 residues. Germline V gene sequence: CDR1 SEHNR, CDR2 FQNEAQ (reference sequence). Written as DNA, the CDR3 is TGTGCCAGCACCCCGGGTGAATCAAATTCACCCCTCCACTTT. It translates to CASTPGESNSPLHF.

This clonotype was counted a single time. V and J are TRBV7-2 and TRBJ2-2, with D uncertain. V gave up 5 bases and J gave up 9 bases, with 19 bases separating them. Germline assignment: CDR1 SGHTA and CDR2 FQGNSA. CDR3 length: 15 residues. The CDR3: CASSPLVDLTRELFF. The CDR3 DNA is TGTGCCAGCAGCCCCCTCGTAGACCTGACCCGGGAGCTGTTTTTT.

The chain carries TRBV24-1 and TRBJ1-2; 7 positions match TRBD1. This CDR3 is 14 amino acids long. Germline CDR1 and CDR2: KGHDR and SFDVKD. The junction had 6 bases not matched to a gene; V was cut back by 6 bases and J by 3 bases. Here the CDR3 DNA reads TGTGCCACCAGTAAAGGGGGCGCGGACTATGGCTACACCTTC. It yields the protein CATSKGGADYGYTF.

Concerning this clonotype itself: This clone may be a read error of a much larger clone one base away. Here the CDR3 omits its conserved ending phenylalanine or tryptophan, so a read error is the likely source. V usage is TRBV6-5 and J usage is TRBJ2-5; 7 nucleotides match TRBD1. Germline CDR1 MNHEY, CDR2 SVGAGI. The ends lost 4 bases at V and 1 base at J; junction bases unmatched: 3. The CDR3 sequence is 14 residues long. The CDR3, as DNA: TGTGCCAGCAGTTCGGGGACAGCCCAAGAGACCCAGTACATC. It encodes CASSSGTAQETQYI.

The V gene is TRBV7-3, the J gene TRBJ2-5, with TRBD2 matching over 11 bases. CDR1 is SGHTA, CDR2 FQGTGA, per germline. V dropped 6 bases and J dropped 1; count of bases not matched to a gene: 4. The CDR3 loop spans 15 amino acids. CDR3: CASSSSGGLQETQYF. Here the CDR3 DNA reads TGTGCCAGCAGTTCTAGCGGGGGGCTCCAAGAGACCCAGTACTTC. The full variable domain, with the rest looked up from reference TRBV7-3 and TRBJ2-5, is GAGVSQTPSNKVTEKGKYVELRCDPISGHTALYWYRQSLGQGPEFLIYFQGTGAADDSGLPNDRFFAVRPEGSVSTLKIQRTERGDSAVYLCASSSSGGLQETQYFGPGTRLLVL.

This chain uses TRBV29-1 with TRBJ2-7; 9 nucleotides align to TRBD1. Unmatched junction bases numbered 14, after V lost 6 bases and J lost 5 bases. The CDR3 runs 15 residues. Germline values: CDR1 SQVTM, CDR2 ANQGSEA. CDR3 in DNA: TGCAGCGTCCTTGTCGGAGACAGGGGGTTCCACGAGCAGTACTTC. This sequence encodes CSVLVGDRGFHEQYF.

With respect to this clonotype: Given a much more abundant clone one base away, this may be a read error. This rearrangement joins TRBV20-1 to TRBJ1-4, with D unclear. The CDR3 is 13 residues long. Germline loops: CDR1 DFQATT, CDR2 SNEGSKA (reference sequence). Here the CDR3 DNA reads TGCAGTGCTTCCGGCCCCGGAGGTGAAAAACTGCTTTTT. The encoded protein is CSASGPGGEKLLF.

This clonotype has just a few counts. The CDR3, as DNA: TGTGCCAGCAGTGGTGGGACAGGGGGCAGGCAGCCCCAGCATTTT. It yields the protein CASSGGTGGRQPQHF. J is TRBJ1-5 and V is TRBV2, with 12 bases that match TRBD1. This CDR3 region has 15 residues. Germline V lookup: CDR1 SNHLY, CDR2 FYNNEI. Unmatched junction bases numbered 5, after V lost 4 bases and J lost 7 bases.

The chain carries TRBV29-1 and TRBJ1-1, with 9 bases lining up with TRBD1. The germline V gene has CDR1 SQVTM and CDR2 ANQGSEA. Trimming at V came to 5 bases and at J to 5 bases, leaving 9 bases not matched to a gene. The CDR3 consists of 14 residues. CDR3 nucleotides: TGCAGCGTTCTACCTCGGGACAGGGAGACTGAAGCTTTCTTT. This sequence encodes CSVLPRDRETEAFF.

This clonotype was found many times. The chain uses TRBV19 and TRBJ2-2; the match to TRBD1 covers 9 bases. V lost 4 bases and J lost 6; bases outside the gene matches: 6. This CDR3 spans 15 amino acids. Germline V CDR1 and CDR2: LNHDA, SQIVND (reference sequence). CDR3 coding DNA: TGTGCCAGTAGTAGGGACAGGGAAATCGCCGGGGAGCTGTTTTTT. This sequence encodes CASSRDREIAGELFF. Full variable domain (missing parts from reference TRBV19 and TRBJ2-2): DGGITQSPKYLFRKEGQNVTLSCEQNLNHDAMYWYRQDPGQGLRLIYYSQIVNDFQKGDIAEGYSVSREKKESFPLTVTSAQKNPTAFYLCASSRDREIAGELFFGEGSRLTVL.

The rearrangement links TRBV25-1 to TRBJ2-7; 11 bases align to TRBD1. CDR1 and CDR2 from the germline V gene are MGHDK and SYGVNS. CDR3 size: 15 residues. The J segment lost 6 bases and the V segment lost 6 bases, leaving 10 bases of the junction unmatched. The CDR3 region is CASSLARTGGLEQYF. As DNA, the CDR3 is TGTGCCAGCAGCTTGGCGAGGACAGGGGGCCTCGAGCAGTACTTC.

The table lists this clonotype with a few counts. The CDR3 is CASSPGQGAYGYTF. The DNA of the CDR3 is TGCGCCAGCAGCCCCGGACAGGGAGCCTATGGCTACACCTTC. V is TRBV5-1 and J is TRBJ1-2; 8 bases match TRBD1. Trimming removed 4 bases from V and 4 bases from J; junction bases left unmatched: 6. Germline V gene data show CDR1 as SGHRS and CDR2 as YFSETQ. The CDR3 consists of 14 residues. Drawing the rest from reference TRBV5-1 and TRBJ1-2, the complete variable domain is KAGVTQTPRYLIKTRGQQVTLSCSPISGHRSVSWYQQTPGQGLQFLFEYFSETQRNKGNFPGRFSGRQFSNSRSEMNVSTLELGDSALYLCASSPGQGAYGYTFGSGTRLTVV.

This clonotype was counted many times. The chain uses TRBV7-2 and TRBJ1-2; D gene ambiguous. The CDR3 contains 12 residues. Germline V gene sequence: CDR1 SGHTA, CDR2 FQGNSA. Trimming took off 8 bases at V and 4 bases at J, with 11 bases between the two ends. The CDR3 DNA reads TGTGCCAGCGGGGAAGGCCCCTATGGCTACACCTTC. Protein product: CASGEGPYGYTF.

CDR3 sequence reads: CAAQGTKGGYTF. The DNA for the CDR3 is TGTGCCGCTCAGGGGACTAAGGGTGGCTACACCTTC. V usage is TRBV10-3 and J usage is TRBJ1-2, with D possibly being TRBD1 (6 bases). The CDR3 consists of 12 residues. The ends were cut back, 11 bases at V and 7 bases at J, with 17 bases in the middle. The germline V gene encodes CDR1 ENHRY and CDR2 SYGVKD.

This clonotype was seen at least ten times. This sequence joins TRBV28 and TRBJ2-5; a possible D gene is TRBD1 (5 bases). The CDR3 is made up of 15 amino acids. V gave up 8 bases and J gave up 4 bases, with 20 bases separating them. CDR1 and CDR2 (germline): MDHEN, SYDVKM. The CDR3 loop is CASGPSLWGGETQYF. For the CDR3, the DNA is TGTGCCAGCGGCCCTTCCCTTTGGGGCGGAGAGACCCAGTACTTC. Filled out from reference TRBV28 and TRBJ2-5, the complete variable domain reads DVKVTQSSRYLVKRTGEKVFLECVQDMDHENMFWYRQDPGLGLRLIYFSYDVKMKEKGDIPEGYSVSREKKERFSLILESASTNQTSMYLCASGPSLWGGETQYFGPGTRLLVL.

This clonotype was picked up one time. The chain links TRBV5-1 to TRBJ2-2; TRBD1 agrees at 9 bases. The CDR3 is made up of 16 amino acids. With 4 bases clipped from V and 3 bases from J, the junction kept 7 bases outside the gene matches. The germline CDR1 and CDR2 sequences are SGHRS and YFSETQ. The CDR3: CASSQYGTGYTGELFF. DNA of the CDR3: TGCGCCAGCAGCCAGTACGGGACAGGGTACACCGGGGAGCTGTTTTTT.

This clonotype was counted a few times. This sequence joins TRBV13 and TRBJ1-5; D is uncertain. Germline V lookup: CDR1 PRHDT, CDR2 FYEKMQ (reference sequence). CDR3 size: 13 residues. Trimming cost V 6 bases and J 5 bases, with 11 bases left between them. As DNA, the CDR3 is TGTGCCAGCAGTGAAGATCATGATCAGCCCCAGCATTTT. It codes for CASSEDHDQPQHF.

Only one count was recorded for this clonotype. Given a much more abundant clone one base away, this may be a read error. DNA for the CDR3: TGTGCCTGCAGCGCCCGCTACGAGTCGACTGAAGCTTTCTTT. It specifies CACSARYESTEAFF. The genes are TRBV5-5 and TRBJ1-1; the D is unclear. Germline CDR1 reads SGHKS; CDR2 reads YYEKEE (reference sequence). The CDR3 has 14 residues.

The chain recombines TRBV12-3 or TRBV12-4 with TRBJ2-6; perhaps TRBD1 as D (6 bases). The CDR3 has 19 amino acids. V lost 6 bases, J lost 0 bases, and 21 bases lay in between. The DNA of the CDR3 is TGTGCCAGCAGCCCATTGTCAGGGGTTGGAGTCTCTGGGGCCAACGTCCTGACTTTC. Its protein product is CASSPLSGVGVSGANVLTF.

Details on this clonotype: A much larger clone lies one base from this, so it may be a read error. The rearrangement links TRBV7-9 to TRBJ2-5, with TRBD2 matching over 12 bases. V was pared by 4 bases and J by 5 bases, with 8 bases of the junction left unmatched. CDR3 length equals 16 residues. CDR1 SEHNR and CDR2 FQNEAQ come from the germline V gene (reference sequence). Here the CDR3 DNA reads TGTGCCAGCAGCTCCTCTAGCGGGGGGGCCTGGGAGACCCAGTACTTC. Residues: CASSSSSGGAWETQYF.

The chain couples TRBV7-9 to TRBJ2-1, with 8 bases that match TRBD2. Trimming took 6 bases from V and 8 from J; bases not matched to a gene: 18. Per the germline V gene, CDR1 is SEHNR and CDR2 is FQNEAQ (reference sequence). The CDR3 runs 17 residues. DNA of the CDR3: TGTGCCAGCAGTTCGAATCCCGGGACTAGGTCCCCCCATGAGCAGTTCTTC. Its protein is CASSSNPGTRSPHEQFF.

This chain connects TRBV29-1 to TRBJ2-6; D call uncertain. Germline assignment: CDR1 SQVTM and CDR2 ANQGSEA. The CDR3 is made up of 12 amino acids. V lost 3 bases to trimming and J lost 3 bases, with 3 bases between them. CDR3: CSVDGGANVLTF. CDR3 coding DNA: TGCAGCGTTGACGGTGGGGCCAACGTCCTGACTTTC.

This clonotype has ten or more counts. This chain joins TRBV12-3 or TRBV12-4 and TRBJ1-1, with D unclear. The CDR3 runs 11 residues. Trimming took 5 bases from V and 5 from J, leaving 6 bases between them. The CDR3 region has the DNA TGTGCCAGCAGTCGGGGTACTGAAGCTTTCTTT. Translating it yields CASSRGTEAFF.

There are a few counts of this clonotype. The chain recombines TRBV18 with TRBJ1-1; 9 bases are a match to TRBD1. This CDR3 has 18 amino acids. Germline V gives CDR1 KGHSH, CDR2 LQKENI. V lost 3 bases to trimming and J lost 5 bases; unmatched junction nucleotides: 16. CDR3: CASSPPLGQGQGGTEAFF. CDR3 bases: TGTGCCAGCTCACCCCCACTGGGCCAGGGACAGGGCGGGACTGAAGCTTTCTTT.

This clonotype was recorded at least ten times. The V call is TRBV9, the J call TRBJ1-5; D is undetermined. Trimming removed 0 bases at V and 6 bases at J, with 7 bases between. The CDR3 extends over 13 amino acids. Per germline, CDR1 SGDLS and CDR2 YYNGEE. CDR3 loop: CASSVDFSQPQHF. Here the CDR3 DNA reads TGTGCCAGCAGCGTAGATTTCTCTCAGCCCCAGCATTTT.

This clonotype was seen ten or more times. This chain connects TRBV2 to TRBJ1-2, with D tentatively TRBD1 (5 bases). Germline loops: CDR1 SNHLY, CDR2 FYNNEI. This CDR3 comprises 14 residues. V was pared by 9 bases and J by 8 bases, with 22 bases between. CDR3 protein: CASVGPGNFQGYTF. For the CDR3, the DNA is TGTGCCAGTGTGGGGCCCGGAAATTTCCAGGGCTACACCTTC. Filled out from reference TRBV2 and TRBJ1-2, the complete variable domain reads EPEVTQTPSHQVTQMGQEVILRCVPISNHLYFYWYRQILGQKVEFLVSFYNNEISEKSEIFDDQFSVERPDGSNFTLKIRSTKLEDSAMYFCASVGPGNFQGYTFGSGTRLTVV.